This entry describes one T cell receptor beta chain. Antigen unknown. The CDR3 is 14 amino acids. In germline, CDR1 is MNHGY, CDR2 SAAAGT. The V and J ends lost 8 bases and 3 bases, in that order; junction bases with no gene match: 9. Via MiXCR, TCRdb re-called the reads, giving one row per CDR3 protein. This sample yields roughly 200,000 distinct CDR3 sequences, of which 35% to 40% are seen a single time; roughly three fifths belongs to the top ten. This entry is derived from a study of T cell repertoires in cytomegalovirus infection. Study background: HLA-B-restricted CMV epitopes that are well studied were used alongside recently identified HLA-C-restricted ones. An indication of both CMV infection and matching HLA type came from public TCR beta signatures.

Study results and limitations: Adding up the frequency of public TCR beta families identified people who carried CMV plus the relevant HLA. There were HLA-C-restricted CMV-specific TCR beta clonotypes dominating the ex vivo response.

V and J are TRBV6-8 and TRBJ1-2; TRBD1 matches 7 bases. This specimen was CD8+ T cells from cultured PBMCs, taken from culture after CMV antigen stimulation. This sequence originates from a human donor in good health (CMV status not recorded). Some clones in this sample may be carry-over from other donors' samples. The CDR3 region is CASGNRGLYYGYTF. DNA for the CDR3: TGTGCCAGCGGAAACAGGGGATTATACTATGGCTACACCTTC.